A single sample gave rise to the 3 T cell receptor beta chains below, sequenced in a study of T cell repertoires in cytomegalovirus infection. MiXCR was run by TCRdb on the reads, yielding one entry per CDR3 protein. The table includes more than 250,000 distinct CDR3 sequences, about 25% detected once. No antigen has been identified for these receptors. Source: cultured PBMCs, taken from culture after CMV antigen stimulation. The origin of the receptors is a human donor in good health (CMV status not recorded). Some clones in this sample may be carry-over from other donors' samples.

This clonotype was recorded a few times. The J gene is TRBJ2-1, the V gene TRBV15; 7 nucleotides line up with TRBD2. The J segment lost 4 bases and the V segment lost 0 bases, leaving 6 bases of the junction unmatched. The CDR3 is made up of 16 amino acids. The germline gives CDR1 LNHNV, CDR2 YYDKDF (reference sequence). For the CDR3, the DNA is TGTGCCACCAGCAGAGAACAGCTAGCGGATTACAATGAGCAGTTCTTC. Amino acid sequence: CATSREQLADYNEQFF. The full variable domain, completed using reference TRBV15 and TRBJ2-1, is DAMVIQNPRYQVTQFGKPVTLSCSQTLNHNVMYWYQQKSSQAPKLLFHYYDKDFNNEADTPDNFQSRRPNTSFCFLDIRSPGLGDTAMYLCATSREQLADYNEQFFGPGTRLTVL.

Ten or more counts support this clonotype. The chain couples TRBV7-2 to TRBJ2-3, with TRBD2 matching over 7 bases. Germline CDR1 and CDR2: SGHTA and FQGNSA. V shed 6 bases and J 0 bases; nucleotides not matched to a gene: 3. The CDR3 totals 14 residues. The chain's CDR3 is CASRGGISTDTQYF. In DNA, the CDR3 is TGTGCCAGCAGGGGGGGGATTAGCACAGATACGCAGTATTTT.

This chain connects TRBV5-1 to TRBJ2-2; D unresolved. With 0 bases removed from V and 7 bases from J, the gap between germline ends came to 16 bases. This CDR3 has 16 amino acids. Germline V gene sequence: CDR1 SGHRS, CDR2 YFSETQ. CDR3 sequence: CASSLAEASGVGELFF. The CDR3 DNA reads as TGCGCCAGCAGCTTGGCCGAGGCCTCGGGTGTCGGGGAGCTGTTTTTT.